This entry concerns a single T cell receptor beta chain. These data originate in a study of blood T cell repertoires in COVID-19. Study overall: Acute and convalescent COVID-19 specimens originated in the United States, Italy and Spain. Sample material is recorded as cDNA or gDNA derived from T cells, B-cell-depleted T cells, or PBMCs.

The CDR3 loop spans 16 amino acids. Germline V CDR1 and CDR2: KGHSH, LQKENI. J lost 6 bases, V lost 1 base, and 5 bases had no gene match. Per the authors' pipeline: By means of reference gene primer amplification, nucleated cell counts were estimated. Here immunoSEQ multiplex PCR was the method, and the copy in TCRdb shows in-frame clones only, minus some. From that table come the V and J calls and clone size; the DNA was used to work out D and trimming. The sample contains about 330,000 clones, 88% of which appear only once. The material sequenced was peripheral blood. The source of this sequence is a woman aged 45-59 years with active or convalescent COVID-19. This chain uses TRBV18 with TRBJ2-1; 11 bases are shared with TRBD2. CDR3 region: CASSPRGLAGGNEQFF. The CDR3 DNA reads as TGTGCCAGCTCACCACGCGGACTAGCGGGCGGCAATGAGCAGTTCTTC.